This T cell receptor (beta chain) was captured in a study of blood T cell repertoires in COVID-19. Looking at the study overall: Samples of COVID-19 (acute and convalescent) were obtained from the United States, Italy and Spain.

Germline CDR1 reads SGHTA; CDR2 reads FQGTGA. Trimming cost V 2 bases and J 3 bases, with 12 bases left between them. This CDR3 comprises 15 residues. In the original workflow: Researchers report that nucleated cell counts were estimated from reference gene primer amplification. The protocol was immunoSEQ multiplex PCR, while the TCRdb copy is restricted to in-frame clones and leaves out a portion. V, J and clone size derive from that table, while D and trimming were established from the DNA sequence. The sample yields roughly 200,000 clones, about four fifths seen once. Exposed study participants had met a COVID-19 case within 2 weeks before entry.

The J gene is TRBJ2-3, the V gene TRBV7-3; D may be TRBD2 (7 bases). Material for sequencing was PBMCs or T cells enriched from blood (not recorded which). This sequence was found in a woman aged 50 to 65 who had been exposed to COVID-19. The CDR3 DNA follows: TGTGCCAGCAGCTTACGAGGGGGGGCGACAGATACGCAGTATTTT. Its protein is CASSLRGGATDTQYF.